These 17 T cell receptor beta chains originate from one sample sequenced in a study of cytomegalovirus exposure and HLA in healthy donors. In the PCR, 60 Vbeta and 13 Jbeta primers were used. The assay was immunoSEQ multiplex PCR, and TCRdb's table has in-frame clones only and misses some. This sample has around 150,000 clones, with around 83% found just once. Input material: PBMCs. Receptor source: a man aged 50 or older in good health and CMV-seropositive.

The chain carries TRBV7-9 and TRBJ2-1; TRBD2 matches 13 bases. The CDR3 spans 18 residues. Germline V gene sequence: CDR1 SEHNR, CDR2 FQNEAQ (reference sequence). V dropped 0 bases and J dropped 6; count of bases not matched to a gene: 8. The CDR3, as DNA: TGTGCCAGCAGCTTAGCGAGGGGACTAGCGGGGAGTAGCAATGAGCAGTTCTTC. This codes for CASSLARGLAGSSNEQFF. The whole variable domain, remainder taken from reference TRBV7-9 and TRBJ2-1, is DTGVSQNPRHKITKRGQNVTFRCDPISEHNRLYWYRQTLGQGPEFLTYFQNEAQLEKSRLLSDRFSAERPKGSFSTLEIQRTEQGDSAMYLCASSLARGLAGSSNEQFFGPGTRLTVL.

The genes are TRBV5-1 and TRBJ2-7, with 9 bases lining up with TRBD2. CDR3 length: 17 residues. Trimming at V came to 1 base and at J to 5 bases, leaving 13 bases not matched to a gene. Germline V gives CDR1 SGHRS, CDR2 YFSETQ. CDR3 bases: TGCGCCAGCAGCTTGTGGGCGGGGGGGGGAGCCGGCGACGAGCAGTACTTC. Protein product: CASSLWAGGGAGDEQYF.

The CDR3 loop reads CASSLSPRQGSNEKLFF. CDR3 nucleotide sequence: TGTGCCAGCAGTTTATCGCCCAGACAGGGGTCTAATGAAAAACTGTTTTTT. The J gene is TRBJ1-4, the V gene TRBV27; 8 bases align to TRBD1. V lost 0 bases to trimming and J lost 3 bases; unmatched junction nucleotides: 6. The CDR3 length is 17 residues. The germline gives CDR1 MNHEY, CDR2 SMNVEV (reference sequence).

V and J are TRBV6-5 and TRBJ1-2, with D possibly being TRBD1 (5 bases). The CDR3 length is 15 residues. CDR1 MNHEY and CDR2 SVGAGI come from the germline V gene. Trimming took 2 bases from V and 7 from J, leaving 17 bases between them. CDR3 nucleotide sequence: TGTGCCAGCAGTTACGAACCGACAGCCTCCCTTGGCTACACCTTC. Its protein is CASSYEPTASLGYTF.

Only one count was recorded for this clone. The V gene is TRBV10-3, the J gene TRBJ2-7; possibly TRBD2 for D (5 bases). Trimming took 0 bases from V and 2 from J, leaving 8 bases between them. The CDR3 is 14 residues long. CDR1 and CDR2 (germline): ENHRY, SYGVKD. The CDR3 bases are TGTGCCATCAGTGAGTCGACCGGGACCTACGAGCAGTACTTC. Residues: CAISESTGTYEQYF.

The chain joins TRBV6-5 to TRBJ1-5; D gene ambiguous. This CDR3 contains 15 residues. Germline lookup yields CDR1 MNHEY and CDR2 SVGAGI. V gave up 2 bases and J gave up 10 bases, with 18 bases separating them. CDR3 nucleotide sequence: TGTGCCAGCAGTTACCCGGACGGACTCCCCGGTCCCCAGCATTTT. Translating gives CASSYPDGLPGPQHF.

This clone was seen once. This chain connects TRBV6-5 to TRBJ2-1; D unclear. From germline, CDR1 is MNHEY and CDR2 SVGAGI. Trimming pared 8 bases from V and 0 bases from J, leaving 8 bases between. This CDR3 region has 13 residues. This CDR3 is CASSYNSYNEQFF. Here the CDR3 DNA reads TGTGCCAGCTCCTATAACTCCTACAATGAGCAGTTCTTC.

In regard to this clone: No DNA is shown, since the ends of the CDR3 on it are uncertain; the CDR3 is the one TCRdb lists. The chain combines TRBV5-5 with TRBJ2-7; the table names TRBD2, a call not compared with the DNA. Counting both end residues, the CDR3 totals 14 amino acids. The germline CDR1 and CDR2 sequences are SGHKS and YYEKEE (reference sequence). The CDR3 loop reads CASSFQVSGYEQYF.

This clone showed up just a few times. V is TRBV5-1 and J is TRBJ1-4; D might be TRBD1 (6 bases). Germline CDR1 is SGHRS and CDR2 is YFSETQ. CDR3 length: 14 amino acids. Trimming took 5 bases from V and 4 from J, leaving 12 bases between them. In DNA, the CDR3 is TGCGCCAGCAGACTAACAGGGCTTAATGAAAAACTGTTTTTT. Amino acid sequence: CASRLTGLNEKLFF.

V is TRBV11-2 and J is TRBJ1-3; possible D gene TRBD1, 6 bases. This CDR3 is 14 amino acids long. V gave up 7 bases and J gave up 1 base, with 11 bases separating them. Germline V gene sequence: CDR1 SGHAT, CDR2 FQNNGV. CDR3 sequence (DNA): TGTGCCAGCAACATGAGGGGGTCTGGAAACACCATATATTTT. This codes for CASNMRGSGNTIYF. The variable domain in full, with the rest retrieved from reference TRBV11-2 and TRBJ1-3, is EAGVAQSPRYKIIEKRQSVAFWCNPISGHATLYWYQQILGQGPKLLIQFQNNGVVDDSQLPKDRFSAERLKGVDSTLKIQPAKLEDSAVYLCASNMRGSGNTIYFGEGSWLTVV.

In this sample, this clone turned up a few times. The chain is built from TRBV5-1 and TRBJ2-5; no definite D call. The CDR3 covers 14 residues. Germline V lookup: CDR1 SGHRS, CDR2 YFSETQ. The V end lost 5 bases, the J end lost 5 bases, and 16 bases lay between the germline ends. CDR3 residues: CASRYLGDTETQYF. The DNA for the CDR3 is TGCGCCAGCAGGTATCTCGGTGACACCGAGACCCAGTACTTC.

The V gene is TRBV9, the J gene TRBJ1-2, with TRBD1 matching over 7 bases. V lost 4 bases, J lost 7 bases, and 7 bases stayed unmatched. Germline-derived CDR1 and CDR2 are SGDLS and YYNGEE. The CDR3 sequence is 13 residues long. CDR3 sequence: CASSPRQGSGYTF. Here the CDR3 DNA reads TGTGCCAGCAGCCCCCGACAGGGAAGTGGCTACACCTTC.

The genes are TRBV5-4 and TRBJ2-7; 7 nucleotides line up with TRBD1. The CDR3 sequence is 15 residues long. J gave up 0 bases and V 3 bases, and 6 bases lay outside the gene matches. Germline CDR1 SGHNT, CDR2 YYREEE (reference sequence). This chain's CDR3 is CASSSQYRGSYEQYF. DNA for the CDR3: TGTGCCAGCAGCTCCCAATACAGGGGCTCCTACGAGCAGTACTTC.

The genes are TRBV7-6 and TRBJ2-7; the D is unclear. This CDR3 has 14 amino acids. The V gene's germline CDR1 is SGHVS and CDR2 FNYEAQ. Trimming cost V 3 bases and J 0 bases, with 9 bases left between them. DNA of the CDR3: TGTGCCAGCAGCTTTTCCGACAACTCCTACGAGCAGTACTTC. Its translation is CASSFSDNSYEQYF.

Only one count was recorded for this clone. The V and J genes are TRBV7-2 and TRBJ2-7; maybe TRBD2 (7 bases). This CDR3 has 13 amino acids. V was clipped by 6 bases and J by 7 bases, with 16 bases between them. The germline CDR1 and CDR2 sequences are SGHTA and FQGNSA. CDR3 protein: CASREGGFGEQYF. In nucleotides, the CDR3 is TGTGCCAGCAGGGAGGGGGGGTTCGGGGAGCAGTACTTC.

J is TRBJ2-5 and V is TRBV7-3, with 8 bases that match TRBD2. The V gene's germline CDR1 is SGHTA and CDR2 FQGTGA. CDR3 size: 15 residues. Trimming removed 5 bases from V and 5 bases from J; junction bases left unmatched: 10. CDR3 protein: CASSQSSGVGETQYF. CDR3 DNA: TGTGCCAGCAGCCAGAGTAGCGGGGTCGGGGAGACCCAGTACTTC.

The chain joins TRBV5-1 to TRBJ2-1, with TRBD2 matching 8 bases. CDR1 and CDR2 from the germline V gene are SGHRS and YFSETQ. V lost 0 bases and J lost 9; bases outside the gene matches: 8. The CDR3 consists of 15 residues. The DNA for the CDR3 is TGCGCCAGCAGCTTGGACCTAGCGGGTTTTTTTGAGCAGTTCTTC. It is translated as CASSLDLAGFFEQFF.